The 14 T cell receptor beta chains presented below share a single source sample, sequenced in a study of T cells after yellow fever vaccination. In TCRdb, the 5' RACE reads were re-called with MiXCR into one record per CDR3 protein. The data contain 110,000 to 150,000 distinct CDR3 sequences, about 6.2% of them singletons. The material was CD4+ T cells sorted from PBMCs, obtained 10 days after the yellow fever booster vaccination. The receptors come from a man in his thirties or forties who received the YFV17D yellow fever vaccine.

This clonotype has a count of ten or more. The V call is TRBV18, the J call TRBJ2-7, with 7 nucleotides matching TRBD1. Germline assignment: CDR1 KGHSH and CDR2 LQKENI. The CDR3 is 14 residues long. With V trimmed by 3 bases and J by 3 bases, 5 bases remained unmatched. The CDR3 is CASSPTGKVYEQYF. CDR3 nucleotides: TGTGCCAGCTCACCGACAGGGAAAGTCTACGAGCAGTACTTC. The variable domain in full, completed from reference TRBV18 and TRBJ2-7, reads NAGVMQNPRHLVRRRGQEARLRCSPMKGHSHVYWYRQLPEEGLKFMVYLQKENIIDESGMPKERFSAEFPKEGPSILRIQQVVRGDSAAYFCASSPTGKVYEQYFGPGTRLTVT.

At least ten counts were recorded for this clonotype. The rearrangement links TRBV28 to TRBJ2-7; 10 bases are shared with TRBD2. J lost 1 base, V lost 9 bases, and 12 bases had no gene match. CDR3 size: 16 residues. Looked up from germline, CDR1 is MDHEN and CDR2 is SYDVKM. CDR3 in DNA: TGTGCCAGTCAAACCCCAGCGGGAGGGCTATCCTACGAGCAGTACTTC. The encoded protein is CASQTPAGGLSYEQYF.

This clonotype was counted at least ten times. The rearrangement uses TRBV6-1 and TRBJ2-5; tentative D call: TRBD1 (5 bases). This CDR3 has 13 amino acids. Germline V gives CDR1 MNHNS, CDR2 SASEGT. V dropped 6 bases and J dropped 1 base, with 9 bases sitting between them. This CDR3 reads CASRRTPQETQYF. The CDR3 DNA is TGTGCCAGCAGACGGACACCCCAAGAGACCCAGTACTTC.

Remarks on this clonotype: This may stem from a read error, because a much larger clone lies one nucleotide away. This CDR3 is CAGRPGQGTYEQYF. DNA for the CDR3: TGTGCCGGCAGGCCGGGACAGGGAACTTACGAGCAGTACTTC. The chain joins TRBV7-6 to TRBJ2-7, with 9 positions matching TRBD1. Germline V lookup: CDR1 SGHVS, CDR2 FNYEAQ. This CDR3 contains 14 residues.

This clonotype was seen ten or more times. The chain employs TRBV6-5 and TRBJ2-2; possible D gene TRBD2, 6 bases. Trimming took 8 bases from V and 2 from J, leaving 12 bases between them. The CDR3 spans 14 residues. The germline V gene encodes CDR1 MNHEY and CDR2 SVGAGI. CDR3 in amino acids: CASRGLTNTGELFF. In DNA, the CDR3 is TGTGCCAGCCGGGGACTTACTAACACCGGGGAGCTGTTTTTT.

This clonotype appeared many times. The chain couples TRBV5-1 to TRBJ2-1; D call uncertain. CDR1 is SGHRS and CDR2 is YFSETQ in the germline V gene. V was cut by 0 bases and J by 0 bases, with 7 bases left in between. The CDR3 loop spans 15 amino acids. The CDR3, as DNA: TGCGCCAGCAGCTTGGTGGGCAGCTCCTACAATGAGCAGTTCTTC. Translated, it gives CASSLVGSSYNEQFF.

This clonotype occurred a few times. The rearrangement uses TRBV5-6 and TRBJ2-2; D gene uncertain. This CDR3 is built from 14 residues. Germline CDR1 is SGHDT and CDR2 is YYEEEE. V lost 0 bases and J lost 4, with 7 bases in between. CDR3 in DNA: TGTGCCAGCAGCTTGGAGGGCCCCACCGGGGAGCTGTTTTTT. This encodes CASSLEGPTGELFF.

This clonotype was detected many times. The chain recombines TRBV20-1 with TRBJ2-1, with 10 positions matching TRBD2. Trimming at V came to 6 bases and at J to 5 bases, leaving 10 bases not matched to a gene. This CDR3 region has 15 residues. The V gene's germline CDR1 is DFQATT and CDR2 SNEGSKA (reference sequence). The CDR3 coding sequence is TGCAGTGCAGTTAACCCAGCGGGAGGGGACAATGAGCAGTTCTTC. The encoded protein is CSAVNPAGGDNEQFF.

The sample holds a few counts of this clonotype. The rearrangement joins TRBV7-9 to TRBJ2-5, with D possibly being TRBD1 (6 bases). The germline V and J ends were trimmed by 3 bases and 6 bases, with 8 bases remaining between them. The V gene's germline CDR1 is SEHNR and CDR2 FQNEAQ (reference sequence). The CDR3 runs to 12 residues. This CDR3 reads CASSFTGKTQYF. The CDR3 DNA sequence: TGTGCCAGCAGCTTCACAGGGAAGACCCAGTACTTC.

The V and J genes are TRBV4-3 and TRBJ2-7; tentative D call: TRBD1 (6 bases). The V end lost 1 base, the J end lost 3 bases, and 19 bases lay between the germline ends. CDR1 is LGHNA and CDR2 is YSLEER in the germline V gene. The CDR3 covers 17 residues. The CDR3 bases are TGCGCCAGCAGCCAAGGTCACGCTCATTCAGGGGTCTACGAGCAGTACTTC. Residues: CASSQGHAHSGVYEQYF.

This clonotype has a count of ten or more. V gene TRBV20-1 combines with J gene TRBJ2-3; D is ambiguous. Trimming left V 3 bases short and J 1 base short, with 8 bases between. Germline V gene sequence: CDR1 DFQATT, CDR2 SNEGSKA (reference sequence). CDR3 size: 13 residues. The CDR3: CSASYSGTDTQYF. Written as DNA, the CDR3 is TGCAGTGCTAGCTACAGTGGCACAGATACGCAGTATTTT.

V usage is TRBV5-5 and J usage is TRBJ1-5, with D unclear. Trimming pared 7 bases from V and 2 bases from J, leaving 16 bases between. The CDR3 runs 15 residues. Germline V gene lookup returns CDR1 SGHKS and CDR2 YYEKEE (reference sequence). CDR3 nucleotides: TGTGCCAGCCGACTGACCGGCCGAGGCAATCAGCCCCAGCATTTT. Encoded protein: CASRLTGRGNQPQHF.

This clonotype was detected many times. V gene TRBV12-3 or TRBV12-4 combines with J gene TRBJ2-1; D remains unclear. This CDR3 spans 14 amino acids. V dropped 5 bases and J dropped 6 bases, with 14 bases sitting between them. CDR3 nucleotide sequence: TGTGCCAGCAGTCGAGGCAGGTCACCCAATGAGCAGTTCTTC. It specifies CASSRGRSPNEQFF.

The sample holds many counts of this clonotype. The gene calls are TRBV20-1 and TRBJ2-5; TRBD2 matches at 10 bases. V lost 0 bases and J lost 5; bases outside the gene matches: 6. This CDR3 region has 15 residues. Germline CDR1 and CDR2: DFQATT and SNEGSKA (reference sequence). This CDR3 reads CSARDPSGSGETQYF. For the CDR3, the DNA is TGCAGTGCTAGAGATCCTAGCGGGAGTGGGGAGACCCAGTACTTC.